What follows is one TCR beta chain and its context. The CDR3 consists of 15 residues. V lost 6 bases, J lost 4 bases, and 9 bases stayed unmatched. Looked up from germline, CDR1 is SGHNT and CDR2 is YENEEA. Sequenced material consisted of expressed TCRB transcripts (all of the isolated RNA was reverse transcribed). Deep immunoSEQ sequencing covered naive, central memory and regulatory T cell samples. Some clones are missing from TCRdb's copy, which holds only in-frame ones; the method was immunoSEQ multiplex PCR. The sample has 250,000 to 400,000 clones, around 13% seen once; the top ten hold 6.7%. The sample comes from a study of beta chain features in type 1 diabetes.

Material for sequencing was central memory CD4+ T cells from blood. The sequence derives from a young man in good health. The chain combines TRBV11-3 with TRBJ2-5; 9 bases are a match to TRBD1. CDR3 DNA: TGTGCCAGCAGTTACCGGACAGGGGAGGGAGAGACCCAGTACTTC. Protein: CASSYRTGEGETQYF.